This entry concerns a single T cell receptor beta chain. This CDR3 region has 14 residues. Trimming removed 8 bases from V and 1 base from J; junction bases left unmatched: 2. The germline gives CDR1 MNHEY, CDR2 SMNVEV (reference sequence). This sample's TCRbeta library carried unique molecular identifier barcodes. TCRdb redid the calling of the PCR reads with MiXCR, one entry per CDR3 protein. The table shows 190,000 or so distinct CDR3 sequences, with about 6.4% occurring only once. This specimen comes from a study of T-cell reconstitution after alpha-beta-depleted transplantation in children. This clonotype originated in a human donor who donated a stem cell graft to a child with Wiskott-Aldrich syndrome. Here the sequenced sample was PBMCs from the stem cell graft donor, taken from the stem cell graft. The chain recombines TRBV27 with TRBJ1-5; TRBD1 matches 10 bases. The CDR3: CASGTGVSNQPQHF. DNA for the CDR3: TGTGCCAGCGGGACAGGGGTGAGCAATCAGCCCCAGCATTTT.